Presented here are 13 T cell receptor beta chains from one specimen sequenced in a study of control samples from healthy donors and cancer patients. This table comes from immunoSEQ multiplex PCR, and its TCRdb copy is limited to in-frame clones, with some not included. The sample consists of more than 90,000 clones, approximately 90% of them appearing once. Material for sequencing was blood. The receptor set was obtained from a man aged 30 to 45 in good health.

The chain employs TRBV5-1 and TRBJ2-7; D gene unclear. Germline V lookup: CDR1 SGHRS, CDR2 YFSETQ. CDR3 length equals 14 residues. V lost 0 bases and J lost 2, with 9 bases in between. DNA for the CDR3: TGCGCCAGCAGCTTGGTTGGGATTACCTACGAGCAGTACTTC. Translated: CASSLVGITYEQYF.

The chain uses TRBV6-1 and TRBJ1-2; a possible D gene is TRBD1 (6 bases). The V end lost 3 bases, the J end lost 4 bases, and 12 bases lay between the germline ends. The CDR3 consists of 14 residues. Germline lookup yields CDR1 MNHNS and CDR2 SASEGT. The CDR3 sequence: CASSEVDRTYGYTF. The CDR3 coding sequence is TGTGCCAGCAGTGAGGTGGACAGAACCTATGGCTACACCTTC.

This clone was counted once. This rearrangement joins TRBV30 to TRBJ1-3, with TRBD1 as a possible D gene (6 bases). Trimming shortened V by 2 bases and J by 2 bases, and 10 bases separated the two germline ends. Germline-derived CDR1 and CDR2 are GTSNPN and SVGIG (reference sequence). CDR3 length: 14 residues. The CDR3 here is CAWSLGGAGNTIYF. CDR3 DNA sequence: TGTGCCTGGAGTTTAGGGGGGGCTGGAAACACCATATATTTT. Combining the CDR3 with reference TRBV30 and TRBJ1-3 gives the whole variable domain SQTIHQWPATLVQPVGSPLSLECTVEGTSNPNLYWYRQAAGRGLQLLFYSVGIGQISSEVPQNLSASRPQDRQFILSSKKLLLSDSGFYLCAWSLGGAGNTIYFGEGSWLTVV.

The chain uses TRBV6-4 and TRBJ1-6; unclear D gene. V dropped 2 bases and J dropped 8 bases, with 7 bases sitting between them. CDR3 length: 13 residues. Per germline, CDR1 MRHNA and CDR2 SNTAGT. DNA of the CDR3: TGTGCCAGCAGTGACAAAGAGTATTCACCCCTCCACTTT. Its protein product is CASSDKEYSPLHF.

Written as DNA, the CDR3 is TGTGCCAGCAGCCAAACCTCGACGACCTATGGCTACACCTTC. Translation: CASSQTSTTYGYTF. This chain uses TRBV3-1 (or the pseudogene TRBV3-2) with TRBJ1-2; D not resolved. The CDR3 spans 14 residues. Germline-derived CDR1 and CDR2 are LGHDT and YNNKEL (reference sequence). Trimming took 2 bases from V and 4 from J, leaving 11 bases between them.

V usage is TRBV7-8 and J usage is TRBJ2-1, with 13 nucleotides matching TRBD2. CDR3 size: 16 residues. Germline lookup yields CDR1 SGHVS and CDR2 FQNEAQ. The J segment lost 3 bases and the V segment lost 5 bases, leaving 4 bases of the junction unmatched. For the CDR3, the DNA is TGTGCCAGCAGCGGGGGGACTAGCGGGAACTACAATGAGCAGTTCTTC. Protein: CASSGGTSGNYNEQFF.

The chain has TRBV15 and TRBJ1-5; TRBD1 matches at 7 bases. CDR1 and CDR2 (germline): LNHNV, YYDKDF (reference sequence). The CDR3 sequence is 15 residues long. The junction had 4 bases not matched to a gene; V was cut back by 1 base and J by 4 bases. CDR3 nucleotide sequence: TGTGCCACCAGCAGAGTGGCAGGGGGGAATCAGCCCCAGCATTTT. It encodes CATSRVAGGNQPQHF.

V is TRBV19 and J is TRBJ2-7, with D unresolved. V gave up 0 bases and J gave up 2 bases, with 11 bases separating them. The CDR3 runs to 15 residues. CDR1 and CDR2 from the germline V gene are LNHDA and SQIVND (reference sequence). CDR3 residues: CASSIERTPTYEQYF. The CDR3 bases are TGTGCCAGTAGTATAGAGCGGACGCCGACCTACGAGCAGTACTTC. Combining the CDR3 with reference TRBV19 and TRBJ2-7 gives the whole variable domain DGGITQSPKYLFRKEGQNVTLSCEQNLNHDAMYWYRQDPGQGLRLIYYSQIVNDFQKGDIAEGYSVSREKKESFPLTVTSAQKNPTAFYLCASSIERTPTYEQYFGPGTRLTVT.

This rearrangement joins TRBV29-1 to TRBJ1-1, with a tentative D call TRBD1 (5 bases). Germline assignment: CDR1 SQVTM and CDR2 ANQGSEA. The V and J ends lost 7 bases and 11 bases respectively, with 14 bases between them. The CDR3 totals 10 residues. The DNA of the CDR3 is TGCAGCGCCGACGGGGGGAGGGCTTTCTTT. It encodes CSADGGRAFF.

V gene TRBV6-6 combines with J gene TRBJ2-3; D ambiguous. Germline CDR1 MNHNY, CDR2 SVGAGI (reference sequence). V lost 2 bases and J 2 bases, leaving 11 bases between the germline ends. This CDR3 has 15 amino acids. The CDR3 coding sequence is TGTGCCAGCAGTTACGGTCGGCAACTCACAGATACGCAGTATTTT. The encoded protein is CASSYGRQLTDTQYF.

The chain recombines TRBV28 with TRBJ2-3; 11 bases fit TRBD1. CDR1 is MDHEN, CDR2 SYDVKM, per germline. The CDR3 covers 18 residues. With V trimmed by 5 bases and J by 8 bases, 18 bases remained unmatched. CDR3: CASSILKLDRGPEGTQYF. The DNA for the CDR3 is TGTGCCAGCAGTATACTCAAATTGGACAGGGGGCCGGAGGGTACGCAGTATTTT.

This clone was picked up a small number of times. The chain links TRBV6-4 to TRBJ2-3, with D possibly TRBD1 on 6 matching bases. There are 16 residues in the CDR3. Trimming took off 3 bases at V and 2 bases at J, with 15 bases between the two ends. Germline V gives CDR1 MRHNA, CDR2 SNTAGT. The CDR3: CASSEGGRGHTDTQYF. The CDR3 DNA is TGTGCCAGCAGTGAAGGGGGTCGAGGACACACAGATACGCAGTATTTT.

The V gene is TRBV12-5, the J gene TRBJ1-5, with D tentatively TRBD1 (5 bases). The germline V gene encodes CDR1 LGHNT and CDR2 FRNRAP. This CDR3 comprises 14 residues. Trimming shortened V by 7 bases and J by 7 bases, and 17 bases separated the two germline ends. In DNA form, the CDR3 reads TGTGCTAGTGCTTGGGGGGGAGTTAAGCAGCCCCAGCATTTT. It is translated as CASAWGGVKQPQHF. The complete variable domain, with remaining parts taken from reference TRBV12-5 and TRBJ1-5, reads DARVTQTPRHKVTEMGQEVTMRCQPILGHNTVFWYRQTMMQGLELLAYFRNRAPLDDSGMPKDRFSAEMPDATLATLKIQPSEPRDSAVYFCASAWGGVKQPQHFGDGTRLSIL.